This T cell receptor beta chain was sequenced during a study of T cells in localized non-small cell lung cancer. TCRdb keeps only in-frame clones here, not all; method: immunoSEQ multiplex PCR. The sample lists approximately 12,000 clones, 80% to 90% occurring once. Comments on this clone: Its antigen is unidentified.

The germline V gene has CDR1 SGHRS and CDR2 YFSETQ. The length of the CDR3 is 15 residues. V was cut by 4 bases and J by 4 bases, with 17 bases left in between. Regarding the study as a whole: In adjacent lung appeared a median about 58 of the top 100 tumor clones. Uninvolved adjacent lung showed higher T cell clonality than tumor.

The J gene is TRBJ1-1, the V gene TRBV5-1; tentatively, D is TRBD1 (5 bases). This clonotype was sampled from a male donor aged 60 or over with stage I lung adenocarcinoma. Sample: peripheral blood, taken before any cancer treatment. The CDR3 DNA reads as TGCGCCAGCAGCCCCATAGGGGAGGGGAGCACTGAAGCTTTCTTT. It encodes CASSPIGEGSTEAFF. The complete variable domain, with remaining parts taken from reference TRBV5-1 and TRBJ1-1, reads KAGVTQTPRYLIKTRGQQVTLSCSPISGHRSVSWYQQTPGQGLQFLFEYFSETQRNKGNFPGRFSGRQFSNSRSEMNVSTLELGDSALYLCASSPIGEGSTEAFFGQGTRLTVV.